The rows below give T cell receptor beta chains drawn from one sample of a study of identical twins. One entry per CDR3 protein, called by TCRdb with MiXCR from the 5' RACE reads. The sample yields 450,000 or so distinct CDR3 sequences, roughly an eighth seen once. These data also formed part of another study, on yellow fever vaccine responses in identical twins.

Sequencing input: CD4+ T cells sorted from blood. Receptors were obtained from a woman between 18 and 29 years old in good health. The CDR3 runs from the conserved cysteine through the conserved F or W. Each record gives: V gene, D gene, J gene, CDR3 protein. The D gene is left open where the match is weak.

TRBV20-1,TRBD2,TRBJ2-7,CSARLASTYEQYF
TRBV5-1,TRBD2,TRBJ2-1,CASRELAGGIGEQFF
TRBV15,-,TRBJ2-3,CATSRGYGNPSNTQYF
TRBV10-1,-,TRBJ2-7,CASSGGGGASYEQYF
TRBV7-2,-,TRBJ2-2,CASSLPLGAGELFF
TRBV7-8,TRBD2,TRBJ2-2,CASSFFGTTAWELFF
TRBV29-1,TRBD2,TRBJ2-2,CSVSGLAGGTGELFF
TRBV5-1,-,TRBJ1-5,CASSLVSGVNQPQHF
TRBV14,-,TRBJ2-1,CASSQVPLNNEQFF
TRBV6-2/TRBV6-3,-,TRBJ1-1,CASREQAAMNTEAFF
TRBV18,-,TRBJ2-7,CASRLSGEINEQYF
TRBV6-2/TRBV6-3,-,TRBJ1-1,CASRPIQGNTEAFF
TRBV28,-,TRBJ2-1,CASLRDINNEQFF
TRBV7-6,TRBD2,TRBJ2-2,CASSPRLAGLGELFF
TRBV18,-,TRBJ2-7,CASSPRQLGTYEQYF
TRBV12-3/TRBV12-4,TRBD2,TRBJ2-1,CASSRTSGTSSYNEQFF
TRBV24-1,-,TRBJ2-1,CATSDQGEGNEQFF
TRBV20-1,TRBD2,TRBJ2-1,CSASLLAGGHEQFF
TRBV7-2,-,TRBJ2-3,CASSFRDITDTQYF
TRBV3-1,TRBD2,TRBJ2-2,CASSQRGGGTGELFF
TRBV20-1,-,TRBJ2-3,CSASDIARSTDTQYF
TRBV14,TRBD1,TRBJ2-2,CASSQARGTNTGELFF
TRBV20-1,TRBD1,TRBJ1-6,CSAPTGGSSPLHF